This T cell receptor (beta chain) was obtained from a study of blood T cell repertoires in COVID-19. Recruitment covered 25 or so US areas and drew participants whose ages spanned roughly 18 to 100 years. TCRdb keeps only in-frame clones here, not all; method: immunoSEQ multiplex PCR. This table has some 200,000 clones, roughly 85% appearing once. The CDR3 has 15 amino acids. V shed 0 bases and J shed 0 bases, with 7 bases lying between them. Germline CDR1 and CDR2: SGHTS and YDEGEE. Sequenced sample: PBMCs or T cells enriched from blood (not recorded which). This TCR was recovered from a woman aged 40 to 50 with acute COVID-19. The chain couples TRBV5-8 to TRBJ1-3; no firm D call. CDR3 region: CASSLVRFSGNTIYF. DNA of the CDR3: TGTGCCAGCAGCTTGGTGAGGTTCTCTGGAAACACCATATATTTT.